Below, 32 T cell receptor beta chains from the same sample are listed, as sequenced in a study of regulatory T cells in long-lasting Graves disease. The time point denotes: newly diagnosed GD, antithyroid drugs for less than 3 months. Extracted PBMC RNA gave rise to the TCR library. Libraries of TCR beta came from iRepertoire HTBI primers plus Arm-PCR of CDR3 regions. TCRdb fed the multiplex PCR reads into MiXCR, producing one record per CDR3 protein. The sample includes 400,000 to 500,000 distinct CDR3 sequences, over 14% of them seen just once. These data were also filed under a second study, of T cells in Graves' hyperthyroidism and ophthalmopathy.

Source: peripheral blood mononuclear cells (PBMCs), taken at new diagnosis, from a patient treated with antithyroid drugs. Receptors originate from a middle-aged woman with Graves disease.

This clonotype appeared many times. V and J are TRBV29-1 and TRBJ2-3; D could derive from TRBD1 or TRBD2 (6 bases each). This CDR3 contains 13 residues. Between the trimmed V and J ends, which lost 5 bases and 2 bases, there was a span of 11 bases. Germline V gene data show CDR1 as SQVTM and CDR2 as ANQGSEA. The CDR3 sequence: CSVRGESTDTQYF. CDR3 bases: TGCAGCGTTAGGGGGGAATCCACAGATACGCAGTATTTT.

This clonotype was picked up a small number of times. J is TRBJ1-4 and V is TRBV12-3 or TRBV12-4; D unresolved. There are 13 residues in the CDR3. Trimming took 7 bases from V and 5 from J, leaving 11 bases between them. The CDR3 DNA follows: TGTGCCAGCACCAGGAGCCGGAATGAAAAACTGTTTTTT. It translates to CASTRSRNEKLFF.

This clonotype was seen at least ten times. For the CDR3, the DNA is TGTGCCAGCTCACCATCGTGGGGTTCCCAAGAGACCCAGTACTTC. Protein sequence: CASSPSWGSQETQYF. The chain has TRBV18 and TRBJ2-5; D is undetermined. V lost 2 bases and J 1 base, leaving 11 bases between the germline ends. CDR1 and CDR2 from the germline V gene are KGHSH and LQKENI. The CDR3 spans 15 residues.

This clonotype was seen repeatedly, ten times or more. The V call is TRBV28, the J call TRBJ1-4; weak D call: TRBD1 (6 bases). V dropped 5 bases and J dropped 8 bases, with 18 bases sitting between them. This CDR3 has 15 amino acids. The V gene's germline CDR1 is MDHEN and CDR2 SYDVKM. In nucleotides, the CDR3 is TGTGCCAGCAGTCTGGAGGGGGGCCTTCGGGAAAAACTGTTTTTT. Encoded protein: CASSLEGGLREKLFF.

This sequence joins TRBV20-1 and TRBJ2-5; TRBD2 aligns across 9 bases. The junction had 10 bases not matched to a gene; V was cut back by 5 bases and J by 3 bases. The length of the CDR3 is 15 residues. Germline V gene lookup returns CDR1 DFQATT and CDR2 SNEGSKA (reference sequence). This CDR3 reads CSALPFSGSKETQYF. In DNA form, the CDR3 reads TGCAGTGCTCTCCCATTTAGCGGGAGTAAAGAGACCCAGTACTTC.

This clonotype has a count of ten or more. The chain employs TRBV12-3 or TRBV12-4 and TRBJ2-2; TRBD1 or TRBD2 may be the D gene (5 bases each). The CDR3 has 16 amino acids. The ends were cut back, 5 bases at V and 0 bases at J, with 13 bases in the middle. CDR3 sequence: CASSPQGGSNTGELFF. DNA for the CDR3: TGTGCCAGCAGTCCCCAGGGCGGGTCGAACACCGGGGAGCTGTTTTTT.

This clonotype has only one observation. This chain joins TRBV20-1 and TRBJ2-1; 8 bases are a match to TRBD2. Germline-derived CDR1 and CDR2 are DFQATT and SNEGSKA (reference sequence). This CDR3 contains 16 residues. V shed 1 base and J 5 bases; nucleotides not matched to a gene: 10. CDR3 DNA: TGCAGTGCTAGAGGAGCGGGAGCTGGAATGGACAATGAGCAGTTCTTC. It specifies CSARGAGAGMDNEQFF.

This clonotype has more than one count but fewer than ten. The rearrangement links TRBV6-2 or TRBV6-3 to TRBJ2-7; 7 bases map to TRBD2. CDR3 length: 14 residues. From germline, CDR1 is MNHEY and CDR2 SVGEGT. V lost 6 bases to trimming and J lost 4 bases; unmatched junction nucleotides: 9. The DNA for the CDR3 is TGTGCCAGCAGGGCGTGGGCGGGAGTTTACGAGCAGTACTTC. It yields the protein CASRAWAGVYEQYF.

There are a few counts of this clonotype. The gene calls are TRBV14 and TRBJ2-1, with a weak D call TRBD2 (6 bases). The V gene lost 0 bases and the J gene lost 12 bases, with 9 bases spanning the gap. The CDR3 spans 12 residues. CDR1 and CDR2 from the germline V gene are SGHDN and FVKESK. The CDR3 region has the DNA TGTGCCAGCAGCCAAGACCACGGGGGGCAGTTCTTC. As protein: CASSQDHGGQFF.

This clonotype occurred a few times. The V and J genes are TRBV9 and TRBJ1-2; D ambiguous. Germline V lookup: CDR1 SGDLS, CDR2 YYNGEE. Deletions cut 0 bases from V and 8 bases from J, with 11 bases between. The CDR3 runs 13 residues. CDR3 nucleotides: TGTGCCAGCAGCGTAGCTGGGCCGTGGGGCTACACCTTC. It yields the protein CASSVAGPWGYTF.

Ten or more counts support this clonotype. The chain couples TRBV7-9 to TRBJ2-5; TRBD2 is a possible D gene (6 bases). Deletions cut 3 bases from V and 3 bases from J, with 11 bases between. CDR3 size: 14 residues. Per the germline V gene, CDR1 is SEHNR and CDR2 is FQNEAQ (reference sequence). The CDR3 sequence: CASSLRELEETQYF. The CDR3 nucleotides read TGTGCCAGCAGCTTGCGGGAACTGGAAGAGACCCAGTACTTC.

This clonotype was counted only a few times. A much more abundant neighbour one base away suggests this may be a read error. The chain combines TRBV12-3 or TRBV12-4 with TRBJ2-1; maybe TRBD1 (6 bases). This CDR3 contains 13 residues. The CDR3 DNA is TGTGCCAGCAGCCCCGGACAGCCGGAGACCCGGTACTTC. This sequence encodes CASSPGQPETRYF.

V gene TRBV5-5 combines with J gene TRBJ2-7; TRBD1 matches at 8 bases. With 3 bases clipped from V and 2 bases from J, the junction kept 22 bases outside the gene matches. This CDR3 is 20 amino acids long. Germline-derived CDR1 and CDR2 are SGHKS and YYEKEE (reference sequence). CDR3 sequence (DNA): TGTGCCAGCAGCTCCGTGGGAGTCACACCGGGACAGGTGAGGCCCTACGAGCAGTACTTC. It codes for CASSSVGVTPGQVRPYEQYF.

This clonotype was seen more than once but under ten times. V and J are TRBV20-1 and TRBJ1-2; no firm D call. V lost 3 bases to trimming and J lost 2 bases, with 16 bases between them. The CDR3 has 15 residues. The germline V gene encodes CDR1 DFQATT and CDR2 SNEGSKA (reference sequence). For the CDR3, the DNA is TGCAGTGCTAGGGATCCTCTCCGGGGAAACTATGGCTACACCTTC. It specifies CSARDPLRGNYGYTF.

In this sample, this clonotype turned up many times. The V call is TRBV7-2, the J call TRBJ2-3; D is perhaps TRBD1 or TRBD2 (5 bases each). Per germline, CDR1 SGHTA and CDR2 FQGNSA. There are 16 residues in the CDR3. V was trimmed by 2 bases and J by 4 bases, leaving 16 bases between them. CDR3 sequence reads: CASSLRDVYSSDTQYF. CDR3 DNA: TGTGCCAGCAGCTTAAGGGACGTTTACTCGTCAGATACGCAGTATTTT.

This CDR3 is CASSRASGGEQFF. The CDR3 DNA reads as TGTGCCAGCAGCCGAGCTAGCGGGGGCGAGCAGTTCTTC. The chain carries TRBV3-1 and TRBJ2-1; 10 nucleotides align to TRBD2. V lost 4 bases to trimming and J lost 10 bases; unmatched junction nucleotides: 4. Looked up from germline, CDR1 is LGHDT and CDR2 is YNNKEL (reference sequence). The CDR3 sequence is 13 residues long.

The chain links TRBV5-6 to TRBJ2-2; TRBD2 matches 12 bases. CDR3 length equals 18 residues. After removal of 0 bases from V and 1 base from J, the junction contained 4 bases not matched to a gene. The germline gives CDR1 SGHDT, CDR2 YYEEEE. This CDR3 reads CASSLASGRDMNTGELFF. The CDR3 DNA reads as TGTGCCAGCAGCTTGGCTAGCGGGAGGGATATGAACACCGGGGAGCTGTTTTTT. Full variable domain (missing parts from reference TRBV5-6 and TRBJ2-2): DAGVTQSPTHLIKTRGQQVTLRCSPKSGHDTVSWYQQALGQGPQFIFQYYEEEERQRGNFPDRFSGHQFPNYSSELNVNALLLGDSALYLCASSLASGRDMNTGELFFGEGSRLTVL.

V usage is TRBV24-1 and J usage is TRBJ2-7; TRBD2 is a possible D gene (5 bases). V gave up 9 bases and J gave up 4 bases, with 15 bases separating them. In germline, CDR1 is KGHDR, CDR2 SFDVKD. CDR3 size: 13 residues. CDR3 sequence reads: CATPGERGYEQYF. Written as DNA, the CDR3 is TGTGCCACCCCGGGCGAGCGCGGGTACGAGCAGTACTTC.

This clonotype came up many times. This chain joins TRBV20-1 and TRBJ2-7; 9 positions match TRBD2. V dropped 6 bases and J dropped 4; count of bases not matched to a gene: 7. The CDR3 extends over 13 amino acids. Per the germline V gene, CDR1 is DFQATT and CDR2 is SNEGSKA (reference sequence). CDR3 sequence reads: CSALSGSAYEQYF. CDR3 nucleotide sequence: TGCAGTGCCCTTAGCGGGAGTGCGTACGAGCAGTACTTC.

The chain uses TRBV7-6 and TRBJ2-2; D may be TRBD1 or TRBD2 (5 bases each). V was shortened by 6 bases and J by 2 bases, with 13 bases between the two germline ends. The CDR3 runs 15 residues. Germline loops: CDR1 SGHVS, CDR2 FNYEAQ. The CDR3 sequence: CASRAGTLNTGELFF. In DNA form, the CDR3 reads TGTGCCAGCAGGGCCGGGACCCTCAACACCGGGGAGCTGTTTTTT.

This chain links TRBV4-1 with TRBJ1-6; no clear D gene. CDR1 is MGHRA and CDR2 is YSYEKL in the germline V gene. Trimming left V 4 bases short and J 7 bases short, with 17 bases between. This CDR3 comprises 16 residues. The DNA of the CDR3 is TGCGCCAGCAGCCCCGTACACCCGTCGGGGAATTCACCCCTCCACTTT. This sequence encodes CASSPVHPSGNSPLHF.

This clonotype was seen repeatedly, ten times or more. The J gene is TRBJ2-1, the V gene TRBV7-9; 10 bases align to TRBD2. Per germline, CDR1 SEHNR and CDR2 FQNEAQ (reference sequence). The ends lost 6 bases at V and 7 bases at J; junction bases unmatched: 6. This CDR3 contains 14 residues. CDR3 sequence (DNA): TGTGCCAGCAGACCCTCTAGCGGGAGTAATGAGCAGTTCTTC. It encodes CASRPSSGSNEQFF.

This clonotype has just a few counts. The rearrangement joins TRBV29-1 to TRBJ1-4; D not resolved. This CDR3 is built from 11 residues. Germline V lookup: CDR1 SQVTM, CDR2 ANQGSEA. Trimming took off 6 bases at V and 8 bases at J, with 10 bases between the two ends. CDR3 sequence: CSVGFGEKLFF. The CDR3 DNA is TGCAGCGTAGGGTTTGGGGAAAAACTGTTTTTT.

This clonotype has a handful of counts. The rearrangement joins TRBV13 to TRBJ2-7, with no clear D. Germline-derived CDR1 and CDR2 are PRHDT and FYEKMQ (reference sequence). V was trimmed by 0 bases and J by 2 bases, leaving 11 bases between them. CDR3 length: 15 amino acids. The CDR3 sequence: CASSLGVGRTYEQYF. In nucleotides, the CDR3 is TGTGCCAGCAGCTTAGGAGTTGGACGAACCTACGAGCAGTACTTC.

This clonotype was seen ten or more times. This chain joins TRBV9 and TRBJ1-1; D is undetermined. This CDR3 has 13 amino acids. Trimming removed 0 bases at V and 5 bases at J, with 8 bases between. The germline V gene has CDR1 SGDLS and CDR2 YYNGEE. CDR3 loop: CASSVDGRTEAFF. CDR3 DNA sequence: TGTGCCAGCAGCGTAGATGGCCGGACTGAAGCTTTCTTT.

This clonotype came up many times. The chain links TRBV4-1 to TRBJ2-3, with TRBD1 identical over 9 bases. V gave up 1 base and J gave up 3 bases; unmatched junction bases: 8. The CDR3 sequence is 17 residues long. Germline V gene sequence: CDR1 MGHRA, CDR2 YSYEKL. This chain's CDR3 is CASSQVPTGGLTDTQYF. The CDR3 DNA reads as TGCGCCAGCAGCCAAGTACCGACAGGGGGTTTAACAGATACGCAGTATTTT.

The DNA for the CDR3 is TGTGCCAGCAGCTCGGGACTAGCGGATCAAGAGACCCAGTACTTC. Amino acids: CASSSGLADQETQYF. This sequence joins TRBV7-9 and TRBJ2-5, with 11 nucleotides matching TRBD2. The ends lost 4 bases at V and 2 bases at J; junction bases unmatched: 3. Germline CDR1 SEHNR, CDR2 FQNEAQ (reference sequence). This CDR3 contains 15 residues.

This clonotype was recorded many times. This chain joins TRBV28 and TRBJ2-3; the D is unclear. Germline V CDR1 and CDR2: MDHEN, SYDVKM. V dropped 6 bases and J dropped 0 bases, with 7 bases sitting between them. There are 13 residues in the CDR3. CDR3 protein: CASSTSSTDTQYF. For the CDR3, the DNA is TGTGCCAGCAGCACCTCTAGCACAGATACGCAGTATTTT.

This rearrangement joins TRBV6-5 to TRBJ1-1; D perhaps matches TRBD1 (5 bases). The ends were cut back, 0 bases at V and 0 bases at J, with 20 bases in the middle. The CDR3 is 19 residues long. Germline V gene sequence: CDR1 MNHEY, CDR2 SVGAGI. The CDR3 DNA follows: TGTGCCAGCAGTTACTCGATACTTAAGACAGAAAAGATGAACACTGAAGCTTTCTTT. This sequence encodes CASSYSILKTEKMNTEAFF.

In this sample, this clonotype turned up a few times. The chain links TRBV20-1 to TRBJ2-1; 13 bases align to TRBD2. Per germline, CDR1 DFQATT and CDR2 SNEGSKA (reference sequence). The CDR3 runs 13 residues. The CDR3 DNA reads TGCAGCCTCGGGACTAGCGGGATTTCTGAGCAGTTCTTC. It encodes CSLGTSGISEQFF.

This clonotype was counted at least ten times. The CDR3 DNA is TGCAGTGCTAGAGATCGTCTAGCGGGAGGTGGCACAGATACGCAGTATTTT. This encodes CSARDRLAGGGTDTQYF. V usage is TRBV20-1 and J usage is TRBJ2-3; 11 bases are a match to TRBD2. Germline loops: CDR1 DFQATT, CDR2 SNEGSKA (reference sequence). V trimming: 0 bases; J trimming: 1 base; junction bases outside the gene matches: 6. The CDR3 has 17 amino acids.

This clonotype was observed a handful of times. The V call is TRBV6-1, the J call TRBJ2-7; 7 bases align to TRBD1. The CDR3 contains 14 residues. Germline V gene data show CDR1 as MNHNS and CDR2 as SASEGT. V shed 7 bases and J 1 base; nucleotides not matched to a gene: 7. CDR3 protein: CASISPGQSYEQYF. CDR3 sequence (DNA): TGTGCCAGCATCTCTCCGGGACAGTCCTACGAGCAGTACTTC.